Listed here are 5 T cell receptor beta chains from one sample, sequenced in a study of Ad26.COV2.S vaccination and SARS-CoV-2 variants. Profiling relied on immunoSEQ multiplex PCR, and the TCRdb table lists in-frame clones only, not all of them. Of about 350,000 clones listed, 92% are singletons. This specimen consisted of peripheral blood, obtained after recovery from COVID-19. These receptors all stem from a human donor who had recovered from COVID-19.

J is TRBJ1-1 and V is TRBV7-3; D unresolved. The CDR3 is 14 residues long. Germline assignment: CDR1 SGHTA and CDR2 FQGTGA. V was clipped by 1 base and J by 5 bases, with 11 bases between them. CDR3 DNA sequence: TGTGCCAGCAGCTTAATTTCGGGGAGGACTGAAGCTTTCTTT. It is translated as CASSLISGRTEAFF. The full variable domain, completed using reference TRBV7-3 and TRBJ1-1, is GAGVSQTPSNKVTEKGKYVELRCDPISGHTALYWYRQSLGQGPEFLIYFQGTGAADDSGLPNDRFFAVRPEGSVSTLKIQRTERGDSAVYLCASSLISGRTEAFFGQGTRLTVV.

This clone showed up just once. The rearrangement links TRBV6-1 to TRBJ1-5; 10 nucleotides agree with TRBD1. With V trimmed by 2 bases and J by 1 base, 2 bases remained unmatched. Germline lookup yields CDR1 MNHNS and CDR2 SASEGT. The CDR3 is 16 amino acids. The CDR3 sequence is CASSESDRGSNQPQHF. The CDR3 DNA sequence: TGTGCCAGCAGTGAATCGGACAGGGGGAGCAATCAGCCCCAGCATTTT.

The chain has TRBV13 and TRBJ1-6, with D perhaps matching TRBD1 (5 bases). V lost 0 bases and J lost 7, with 13 bases in between. Germline CDR1 reads PRHDT; CDR2 reads FYEKMQ (reference sequence). This CDR3 is 16 amino acids long. The CDR3, as DNA: TGTGCCAGCAGCTTAGGTTCAGGGACGTCAAATTCACCCCTCCACTTT. It is translated as CASSLGSGTSNSPLHF.

This clone was detected only once. The CDR3 DNA reads TGTGCCAGCAAACCCTTTTCGCGCCGCGGGGAGCTGTTTTTT. This encodes CASKPFSRRGELFF. The chain links TRBV11-2 to TRBJ2-2; D ambiguous. This CDR3 spans 14 amino acids. V gave up 7 bases and J gave up 7 bases, with 16 bases separating them. Per germline, CDR1 SGHAT and CDR2 FQNNGV.

This clone occurred once. This sequence joins TRBV29-1 and TRBJ1-2, with 9 bases lining up with TRBD1. CDR3 size: 12 residues. The V segment lost 5 bases and the J segment 7 bases; nucleotides outside the gene matches: 5. Germline lookup yields CDR1 SQVTM and CDR2 ANQGSEA. CDR3 coding DNA: TGCAGCGTTATACAGGGGGCCAGTGGCTACACCTTC. Amino acid sequence: CSVIQGASGYTF.